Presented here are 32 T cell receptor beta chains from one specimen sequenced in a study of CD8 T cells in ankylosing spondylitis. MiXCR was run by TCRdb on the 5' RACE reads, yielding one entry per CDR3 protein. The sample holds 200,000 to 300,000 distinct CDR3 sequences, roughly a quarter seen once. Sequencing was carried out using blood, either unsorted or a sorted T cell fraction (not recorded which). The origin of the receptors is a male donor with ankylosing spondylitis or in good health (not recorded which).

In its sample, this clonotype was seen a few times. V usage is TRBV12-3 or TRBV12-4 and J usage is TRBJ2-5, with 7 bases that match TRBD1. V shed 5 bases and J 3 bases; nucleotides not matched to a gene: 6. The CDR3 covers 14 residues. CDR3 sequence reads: CASSLDGTEETQYF. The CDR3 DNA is TGTGCCAGCAGTCTTGATGGGACAGAAGAGACCCAGTACTTC.

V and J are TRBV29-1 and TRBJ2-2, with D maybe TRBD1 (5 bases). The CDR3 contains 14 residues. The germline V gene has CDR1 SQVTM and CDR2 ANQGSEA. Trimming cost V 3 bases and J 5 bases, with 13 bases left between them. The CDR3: CSVEAGSGTGELFF. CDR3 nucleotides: TGCAGCGTTGAGGCAGGGTCAGGAACCGGGGAGCTGTTTTTT.

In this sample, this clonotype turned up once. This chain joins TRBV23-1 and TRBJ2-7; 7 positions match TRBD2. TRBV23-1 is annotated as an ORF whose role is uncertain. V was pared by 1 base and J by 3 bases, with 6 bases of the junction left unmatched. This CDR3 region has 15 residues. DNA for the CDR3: TGCGCCAGCAGTCAATTGGGGGGGTATCTCTACGAGCAGTACTTC. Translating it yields CASSQLGGYLYEQYF.

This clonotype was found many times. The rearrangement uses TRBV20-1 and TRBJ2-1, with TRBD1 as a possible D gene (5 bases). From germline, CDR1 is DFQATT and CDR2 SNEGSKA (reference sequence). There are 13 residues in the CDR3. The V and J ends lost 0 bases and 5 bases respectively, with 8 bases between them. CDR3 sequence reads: CSARDVRDNEQFF. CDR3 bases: TGCAGTGCTAGAGATGTCAGGGACAATGAGCAGTTCTTC.

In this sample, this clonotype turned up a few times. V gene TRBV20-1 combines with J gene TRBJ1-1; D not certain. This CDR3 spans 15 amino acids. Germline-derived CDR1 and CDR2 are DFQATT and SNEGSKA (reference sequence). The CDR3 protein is CALPHSSAGNTEAFF. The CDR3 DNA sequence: TGCGCCCTCCCTCACTCATCGGCGGGGAACACTGAAGCTTTCTTT.

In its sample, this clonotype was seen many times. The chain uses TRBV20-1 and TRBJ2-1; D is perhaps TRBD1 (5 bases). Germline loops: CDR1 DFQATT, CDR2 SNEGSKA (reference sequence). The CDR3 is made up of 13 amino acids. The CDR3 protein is CRILGPTADEQFF. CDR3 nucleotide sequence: TGCAGGATTCTGGGGCCTACCGCCGATGAGCAGTTCTTC.

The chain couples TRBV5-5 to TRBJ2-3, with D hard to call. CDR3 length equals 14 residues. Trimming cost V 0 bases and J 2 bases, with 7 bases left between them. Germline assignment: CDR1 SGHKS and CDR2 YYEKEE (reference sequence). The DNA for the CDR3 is TGTGCCAGCAGCTTGGGACATAACACAGATACGCAGTATTTT. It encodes CASSLGHNTDTQYF.

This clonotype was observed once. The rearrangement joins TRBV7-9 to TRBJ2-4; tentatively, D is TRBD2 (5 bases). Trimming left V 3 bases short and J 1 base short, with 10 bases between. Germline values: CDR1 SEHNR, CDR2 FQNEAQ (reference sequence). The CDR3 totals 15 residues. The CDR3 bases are TGTGCCAGCAGCTTTGGCGGGCCGGCCAAAAACATTCAGTACTTC. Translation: CASSFGGPAKNIQYF.

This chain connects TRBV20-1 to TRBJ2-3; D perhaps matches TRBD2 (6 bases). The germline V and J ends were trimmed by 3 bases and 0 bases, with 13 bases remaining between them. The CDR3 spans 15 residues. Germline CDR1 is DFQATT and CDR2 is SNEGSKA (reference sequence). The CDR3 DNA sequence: TGCAGTGCTAGGGCGGGGTCCTCTAGCACAGATACGCAGTATTTT. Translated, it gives CSARAGSSSTDTQYF.

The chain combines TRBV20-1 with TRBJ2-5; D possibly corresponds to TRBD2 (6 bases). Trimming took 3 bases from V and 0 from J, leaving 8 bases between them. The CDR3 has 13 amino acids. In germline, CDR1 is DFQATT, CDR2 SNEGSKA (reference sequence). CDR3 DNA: TGCAGTGCTAGGTGGGGGGACCAAGAGACCCAGTACTTC. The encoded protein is CSARWGDQETQYF.

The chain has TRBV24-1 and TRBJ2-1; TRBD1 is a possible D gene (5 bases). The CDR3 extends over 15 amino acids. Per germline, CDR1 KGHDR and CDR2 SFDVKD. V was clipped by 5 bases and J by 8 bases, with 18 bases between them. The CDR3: CATSGQGILIDEQFF. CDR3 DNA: TGTGCCACCAGTGGCCAGGGTATTTTGATCGATGAGCAGTTCTTC.

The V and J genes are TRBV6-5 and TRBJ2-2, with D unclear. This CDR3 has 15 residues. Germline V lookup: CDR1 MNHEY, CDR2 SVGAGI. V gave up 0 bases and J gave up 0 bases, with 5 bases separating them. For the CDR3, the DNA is TGTGCCAGCAGTTACTCGCAGACGAACACCGGGGAGCTGTTTTTT. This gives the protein CASSYSQTNTGELFF.

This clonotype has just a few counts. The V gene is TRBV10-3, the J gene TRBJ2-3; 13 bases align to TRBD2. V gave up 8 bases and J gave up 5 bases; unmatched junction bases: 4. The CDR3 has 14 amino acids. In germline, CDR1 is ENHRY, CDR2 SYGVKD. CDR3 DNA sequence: TGTGCCATCGGACTAGCGGGGGCAATAGATACGCAGTATTTT. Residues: CAIGLAGAIDTQYF.

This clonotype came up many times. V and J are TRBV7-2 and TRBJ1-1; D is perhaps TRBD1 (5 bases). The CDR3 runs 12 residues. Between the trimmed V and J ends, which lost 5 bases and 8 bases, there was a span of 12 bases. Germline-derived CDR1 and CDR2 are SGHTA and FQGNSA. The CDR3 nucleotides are TGTGCCAGCAGCGTGAGGGGTCGCGAAGCTTTCTTT. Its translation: CASSVRGREAFF.

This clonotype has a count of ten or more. CDR3 protein: CASSLGLAGGPDTQYF. The CDR3 DNA reads TGCGCCAGCAGCTTGGGCCTAGCGGGGGGGCCAGATACGCAGTATTTT. The chain combines TRBV5-1 with TRBJ2-3; 12 bases agree with TRBD2. The trim removed 0 bases at V and 4 bases at J, leaving 3 bases unmatched. The germline gives CDR1 SGHRS, CDR2 YFSETQ. The CDR3 spans 16 residues.

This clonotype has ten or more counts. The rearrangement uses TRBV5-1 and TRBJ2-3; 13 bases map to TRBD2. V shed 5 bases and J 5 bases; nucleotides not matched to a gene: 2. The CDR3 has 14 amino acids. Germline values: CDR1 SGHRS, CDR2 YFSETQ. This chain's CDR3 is CASRWTSGGDTQYF. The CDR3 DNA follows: TGCGCCAGCAGATGGACTAGCGGGGGAGATACGCAGTATTTT.

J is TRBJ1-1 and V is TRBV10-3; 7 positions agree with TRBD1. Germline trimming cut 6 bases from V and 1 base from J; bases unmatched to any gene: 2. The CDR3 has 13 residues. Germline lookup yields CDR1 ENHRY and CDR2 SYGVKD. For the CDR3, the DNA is TGTGCCATCAGGGGGACAGAGAACACTGAAGCTTTCTTT. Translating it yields CAIRGTENTEAFF.

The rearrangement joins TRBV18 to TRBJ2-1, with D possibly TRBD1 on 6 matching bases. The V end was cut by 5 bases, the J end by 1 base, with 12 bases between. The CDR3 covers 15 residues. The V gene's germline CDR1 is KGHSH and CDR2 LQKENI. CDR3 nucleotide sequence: TGTGCCAGCTCAGATTCGCAGGGGTCCTACAATGAGCAGTTCTTC. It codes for CASSDSQGSYNEQFF.

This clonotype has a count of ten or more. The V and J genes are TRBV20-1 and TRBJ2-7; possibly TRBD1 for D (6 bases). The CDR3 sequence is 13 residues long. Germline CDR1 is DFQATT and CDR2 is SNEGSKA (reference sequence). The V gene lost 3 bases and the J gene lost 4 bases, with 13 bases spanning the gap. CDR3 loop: CSARGRGLYEQYF. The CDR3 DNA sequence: TGCAGTGCTAGGGGCAGGGGTTTGTACGAGCAGTACTTC.

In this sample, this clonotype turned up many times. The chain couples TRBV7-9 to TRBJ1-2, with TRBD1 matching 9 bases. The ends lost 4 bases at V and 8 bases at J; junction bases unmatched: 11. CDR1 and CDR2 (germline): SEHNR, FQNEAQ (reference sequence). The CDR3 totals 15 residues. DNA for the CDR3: TGTGCCAGCAGCTCTACTCCACCTACAGGGGGCGGCTACACCTTC. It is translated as CASSSTPPTGGGYTF. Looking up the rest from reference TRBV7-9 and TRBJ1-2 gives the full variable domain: DTGVSQNPRHKITKRGQNVTFRCDPISEHNRLYWYRQTLGQGPEFLTYFQNEAQLEKSRLLSDRFSAERPKGSFSTLEIQRTEQGDSAMYLCASSSTPPTGGGYTFGSGTRLTVV.

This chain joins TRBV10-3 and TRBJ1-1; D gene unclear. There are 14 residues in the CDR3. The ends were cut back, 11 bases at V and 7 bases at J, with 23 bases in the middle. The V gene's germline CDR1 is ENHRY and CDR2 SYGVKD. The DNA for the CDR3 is TGTGCCGCCTCCCCCGGGGTCATTAGAGGTGAAGCTTTCTTT. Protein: CAASPGVIRGEAFF.

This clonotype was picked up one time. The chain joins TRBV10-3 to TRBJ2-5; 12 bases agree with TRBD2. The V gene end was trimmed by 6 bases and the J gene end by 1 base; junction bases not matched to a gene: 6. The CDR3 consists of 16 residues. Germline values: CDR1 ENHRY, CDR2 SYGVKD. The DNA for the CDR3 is TGTGCCATCAGCGGGACTAGCGGGCCCCTCCAAGAGACCCAGTACTTC. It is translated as CAISGTSGPLQETQYF.

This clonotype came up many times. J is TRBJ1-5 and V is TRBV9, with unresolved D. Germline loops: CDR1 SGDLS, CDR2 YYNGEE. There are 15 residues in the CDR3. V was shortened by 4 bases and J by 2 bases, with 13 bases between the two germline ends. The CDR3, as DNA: TGTGCCAGCAGCCTGGACGGTACCCGCAATCAGCCCCAGCATTTT. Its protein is CASSLDGTRNQPQHF.

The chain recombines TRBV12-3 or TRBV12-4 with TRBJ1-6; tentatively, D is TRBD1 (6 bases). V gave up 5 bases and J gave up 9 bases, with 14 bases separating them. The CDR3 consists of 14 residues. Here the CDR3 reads CASSSEGGTSPLHF. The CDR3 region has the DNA TGTGCCAGCAGTAGCGAAGGGGGGACTTCACCCCTCCACTTT.

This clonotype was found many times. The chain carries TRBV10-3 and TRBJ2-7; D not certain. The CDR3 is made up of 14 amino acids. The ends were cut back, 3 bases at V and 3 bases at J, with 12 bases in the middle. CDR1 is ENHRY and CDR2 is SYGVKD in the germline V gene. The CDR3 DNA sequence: TGTGCCATCAGTGACCCGACCAGCCTCTACGAGCAGTACTTC. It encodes CAISDPTSLYEQYF.

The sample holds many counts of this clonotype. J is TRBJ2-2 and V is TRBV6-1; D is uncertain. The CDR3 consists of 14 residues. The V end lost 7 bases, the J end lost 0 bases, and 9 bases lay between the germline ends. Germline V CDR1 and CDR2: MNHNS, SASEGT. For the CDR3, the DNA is TGTGCCAGCACCTTGGGATCGAACACCGGGGAGCTGTTTTTT. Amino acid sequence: CASTLGSNTGELFF.

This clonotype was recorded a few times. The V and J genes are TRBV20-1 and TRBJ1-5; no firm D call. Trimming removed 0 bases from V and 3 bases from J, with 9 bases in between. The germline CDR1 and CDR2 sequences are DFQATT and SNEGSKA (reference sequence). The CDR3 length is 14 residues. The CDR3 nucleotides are TGCAGTGCTAGAGATCAGGAGTCCAATCAGCCCCAGCATTTT. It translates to CSARDQESNQPQHF.

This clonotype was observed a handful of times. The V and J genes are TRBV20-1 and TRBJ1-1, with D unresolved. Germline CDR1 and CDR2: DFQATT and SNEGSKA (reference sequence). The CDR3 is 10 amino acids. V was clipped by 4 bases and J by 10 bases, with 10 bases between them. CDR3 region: CSATPEAAFF. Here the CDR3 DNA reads TGCAGTGCTACCCCCGAGGCAGCTTTCTTT.

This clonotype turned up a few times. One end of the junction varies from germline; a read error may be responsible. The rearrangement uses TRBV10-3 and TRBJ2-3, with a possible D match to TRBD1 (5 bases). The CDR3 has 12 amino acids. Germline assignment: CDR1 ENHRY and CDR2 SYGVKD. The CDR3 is CAINEAGKRQYF. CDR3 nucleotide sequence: TGTGCCATCAATGAGGCAGGGAAGCGGCAGTATTTT.

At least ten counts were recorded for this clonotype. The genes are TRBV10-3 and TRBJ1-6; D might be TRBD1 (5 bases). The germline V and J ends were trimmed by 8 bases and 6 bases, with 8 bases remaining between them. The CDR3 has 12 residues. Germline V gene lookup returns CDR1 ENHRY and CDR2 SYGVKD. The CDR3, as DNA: TGTGCCATCGGGACGGTTAATTCACCCCTCCACTTT. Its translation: CAIGTVNSPLHF.

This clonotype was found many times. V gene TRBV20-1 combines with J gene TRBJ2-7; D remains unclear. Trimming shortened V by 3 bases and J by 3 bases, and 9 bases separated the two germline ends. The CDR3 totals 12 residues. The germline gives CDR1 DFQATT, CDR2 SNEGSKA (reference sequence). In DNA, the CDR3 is TGCAGTGCTAGGAACACAATCTACGAGCAGTACTTC. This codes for CSARNTIYEQYF.

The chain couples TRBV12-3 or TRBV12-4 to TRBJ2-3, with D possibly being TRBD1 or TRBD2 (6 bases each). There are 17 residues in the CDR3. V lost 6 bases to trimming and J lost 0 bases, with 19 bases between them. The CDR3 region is CASSQGRGLRSTDTQYF. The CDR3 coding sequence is TGTGCCAGCAGCCAAGGACGGGGGCTACGGAGCACAGATACGCAGTATTTT.